These 5 T cell receptor beta chains came from one sample sequenced in a study of control samples from healthy donors and cancer patients. The table came from immunoSEQ multiplex PCR; TCRdb's copy has only in-frame clones and leaves some out. The table has some 130,000 clones, about nine tenths seen once. Sequenced material: blood. The receptors shown here come from a young man in good health.

This chain uses TRBV4-1 with TRBJ2-7; D could derive from TRBD1 or TRBD2 (5 bases each). The CDR3 is 16 amino acids. Deletions cut 0 bases from V and 4 bases from J, with 16 bases between. CDR1 is MGHRA, CDR2 YSYEKL, per germline. The DNA for the CDR3 is TGCGCCAGCAGCCAAGATGTATTGGGGACCAGATACGAGCAGTACTTC. Translated: CASSQDVLGTRYEQYF.

V gene TRBV6-5 combines with J gene TRBJ2-7, with unresolved D. The V and J ends lost 2 bases and 4 bases respectively, with 12 bases between them. Germline V gene sequence: CDR1 MNHEY, CDR2 SVGAGI. The CDR3 is 14 residues long. CDR3 amino acids: CASSYVASHYEQYF. CDR3 bases: TGTGCCAGCAGTTACGTCGCCTCTCATTACGAGCAGTACTTC.

V usage is TRBV6-5 and J usage is TRBJ2-2; a possible D gene is TRBD1 (5 bases). The CDR3 is 11 residues long. Germline CDR1 and CDR2: MNHEY and SVGAGI. With 10 bases removed from V and 6 bases from J, the gap between germline ends came to 9 bases. The CDR3: CATQGPGELFF. DNA of the CDR3: TGTGCCACGCAGGGCCCCGGGGAGCTGTTTTTT.

The rearrangement uses TRBV3-1 (or the pseudogene TRBV3-2) and TRBJ2-1, with 8 nucleotides matching TRBD1. V shed 5 bases and J 7 bases; nucleotides not matched to a gene: 10. The CDR3 loop spans 15 amino acids. Germline values: CDR1 LGHDT, CDR2 YNNKEL (reference sequence). CDR3 sequence: CASSSRQGKWNEQFF. The DNA of the CDR3 is TGTGCCAGCAGCTCCCGACAGGGGAAATGGAATGAGCAGTTCTTC.

The chain uses TRBV3-1 (or the pseudogene TRBV3-2) and TRBJ1-6; no reliable D call. V lost 1 base, J lost 15 bases, and 10 bases lay in between. Germline CDR1 reads LGHDT; CDR2 reads YNNKEL (reference sequence). CDR3 length: 12 amino acids. The CDR3 DNA reads as TGTGCCAGCAGCCAAGGGCGGGTTCTCCTCCACTTT. Protein: CASSQGRVLLHF.